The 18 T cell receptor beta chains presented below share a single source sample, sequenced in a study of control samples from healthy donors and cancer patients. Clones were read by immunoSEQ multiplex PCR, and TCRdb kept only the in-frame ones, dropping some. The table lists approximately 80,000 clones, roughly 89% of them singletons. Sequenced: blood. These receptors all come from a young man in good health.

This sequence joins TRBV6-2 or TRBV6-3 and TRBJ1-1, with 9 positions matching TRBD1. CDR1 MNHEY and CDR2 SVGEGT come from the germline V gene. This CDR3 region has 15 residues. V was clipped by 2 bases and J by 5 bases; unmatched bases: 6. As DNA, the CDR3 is TGTGCCAGCAGTTACGACAGGGGGACGAGGACTGAAGCTTTCTTT. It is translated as CASSYDRGTRTEAFF.

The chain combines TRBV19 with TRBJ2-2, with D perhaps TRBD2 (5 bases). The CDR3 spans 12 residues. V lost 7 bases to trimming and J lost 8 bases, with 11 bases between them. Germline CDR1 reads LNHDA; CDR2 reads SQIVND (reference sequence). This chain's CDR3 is CASTTRGGELFF. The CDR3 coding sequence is TGTGCCAGTACCACACGCGGGGGGGAGCTGTTTTTT.

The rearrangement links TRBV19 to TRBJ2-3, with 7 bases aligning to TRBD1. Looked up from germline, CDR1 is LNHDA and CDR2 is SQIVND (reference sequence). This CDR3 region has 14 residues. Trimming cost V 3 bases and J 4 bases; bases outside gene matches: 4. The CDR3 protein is CASSIRGGADTQYF. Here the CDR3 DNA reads TGTGCCAGTAGTATTCGAGGGGGCGCAGATACGCAGTATTTT.

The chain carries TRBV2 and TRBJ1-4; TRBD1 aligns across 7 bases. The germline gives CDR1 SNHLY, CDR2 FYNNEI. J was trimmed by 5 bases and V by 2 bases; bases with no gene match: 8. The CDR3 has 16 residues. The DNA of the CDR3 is TGTGCCAGCAGTGAAAGTCGGGGACAGTTGAATGAAAAACTGTTTTTT. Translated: CASSESRGQLNEKLFF.

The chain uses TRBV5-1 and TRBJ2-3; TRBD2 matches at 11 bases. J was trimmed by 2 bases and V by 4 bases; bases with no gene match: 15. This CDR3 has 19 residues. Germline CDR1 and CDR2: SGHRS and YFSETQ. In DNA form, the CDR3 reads TGCGCCAGCAGCCCCCGGATAGCGGGAGGGCCGAGGTTCACAGATACGCAGTATTTT. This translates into CASSPRIAGGPRFTDTQYF.

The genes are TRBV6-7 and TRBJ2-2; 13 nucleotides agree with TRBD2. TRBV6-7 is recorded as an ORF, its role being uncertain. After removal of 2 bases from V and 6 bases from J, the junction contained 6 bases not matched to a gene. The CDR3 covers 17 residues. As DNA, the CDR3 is TGTGCCAGCAGTTACCCTAGACTAGCGGGAGGTCCCGGGGAGCTGTTTTTT. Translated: CASSYPRLAGGPGELFF.

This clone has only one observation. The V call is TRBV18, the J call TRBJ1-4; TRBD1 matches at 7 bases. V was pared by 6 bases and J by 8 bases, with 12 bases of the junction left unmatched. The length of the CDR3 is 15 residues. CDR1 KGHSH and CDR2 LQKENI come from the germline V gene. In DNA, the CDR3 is TGTGCCAGCTCCCCCGAGAGGGGGCGTTTCGAAAAACTGTTTTTT. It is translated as CASSPERGRFEKLFF.

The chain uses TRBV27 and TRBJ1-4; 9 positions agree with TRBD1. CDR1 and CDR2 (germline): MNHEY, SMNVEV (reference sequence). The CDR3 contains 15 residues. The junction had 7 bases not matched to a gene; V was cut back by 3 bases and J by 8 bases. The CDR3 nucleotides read TGTGCCAGCAGTTTGTTAACAGGGGGCCGAGAAAAACTGTTTTTT. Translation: CASSLLTGGREKLFF.

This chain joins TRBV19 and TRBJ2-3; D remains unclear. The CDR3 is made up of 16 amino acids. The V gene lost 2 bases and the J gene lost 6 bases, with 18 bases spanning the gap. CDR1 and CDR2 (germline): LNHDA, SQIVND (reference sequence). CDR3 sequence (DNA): TGTGCCAGTAGTATATCCTTAGCTGGAGCCCTGGATACGCAGTATTTT. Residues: CASSISLAGALDTQYF.

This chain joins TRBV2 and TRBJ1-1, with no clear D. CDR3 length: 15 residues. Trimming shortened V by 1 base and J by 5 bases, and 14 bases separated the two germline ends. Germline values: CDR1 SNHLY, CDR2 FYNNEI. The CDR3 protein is CASSEEPAMGTEAFF. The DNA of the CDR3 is TGTGCCAGCAGTGAAGAGCCAGCGATGGGTACTGAAGCTTTCTTT.

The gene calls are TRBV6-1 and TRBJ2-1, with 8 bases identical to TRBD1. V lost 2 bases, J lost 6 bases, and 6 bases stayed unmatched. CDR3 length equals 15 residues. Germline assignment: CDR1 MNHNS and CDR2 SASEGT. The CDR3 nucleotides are TGTGCCAGCAGTGAAATGGGACAGGCCCTCAATGAGCAGTTCTTC. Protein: CASSEMGQALNEQFF.

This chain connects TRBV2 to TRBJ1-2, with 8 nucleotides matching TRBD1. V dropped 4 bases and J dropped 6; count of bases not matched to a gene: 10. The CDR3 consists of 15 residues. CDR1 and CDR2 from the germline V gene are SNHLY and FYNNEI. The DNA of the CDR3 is TGTGCCAGCAGTGTTGCCGGACAGGGTACGCATGGCTACACCTTC. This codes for CASSVAGQGTHGYTF.

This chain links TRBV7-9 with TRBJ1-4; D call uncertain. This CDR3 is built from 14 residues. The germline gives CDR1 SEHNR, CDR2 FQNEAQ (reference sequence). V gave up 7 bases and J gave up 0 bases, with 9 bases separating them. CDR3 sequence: CASTQGATNEKLFF. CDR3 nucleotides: TGTGCCAGCACCCAAGGCGCAACTAATGAAAAACTGTTTTTT.

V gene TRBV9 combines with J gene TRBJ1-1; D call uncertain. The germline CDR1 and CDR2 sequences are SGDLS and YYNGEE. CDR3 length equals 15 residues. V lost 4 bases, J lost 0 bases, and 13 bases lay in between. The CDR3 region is CASSTPATMNTEAFF. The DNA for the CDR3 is TGTGCCAGCAGCACCCCGGCAACAATGAACACTGAAGCTTTCTTT.

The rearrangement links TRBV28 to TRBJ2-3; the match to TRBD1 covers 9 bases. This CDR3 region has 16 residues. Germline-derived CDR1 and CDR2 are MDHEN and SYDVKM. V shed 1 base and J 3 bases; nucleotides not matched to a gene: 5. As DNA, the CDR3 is TGTGCCAGCAGTTTATCCGGGACAGGGCTAACAGATACGCAGTATTTT. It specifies CASSLSGTGLTDTQYF.

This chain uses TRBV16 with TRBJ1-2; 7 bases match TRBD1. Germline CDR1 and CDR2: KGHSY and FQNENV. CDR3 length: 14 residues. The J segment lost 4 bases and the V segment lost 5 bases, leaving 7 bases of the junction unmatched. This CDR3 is CASSGSPGGYGYTF. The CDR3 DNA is TGTGCCAGCAGCGGGAGTCCAGGGGGCTATGGCTACACCTTC.

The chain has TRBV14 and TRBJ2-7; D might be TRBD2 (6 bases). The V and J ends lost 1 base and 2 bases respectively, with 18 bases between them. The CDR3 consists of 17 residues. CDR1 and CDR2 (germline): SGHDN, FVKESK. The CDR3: CASSQGQSRDFPYEQYF. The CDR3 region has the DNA TGTGCCAGCAGCCAAGGCCAATCCCGGGACTTCCCCTACGAGCAGTACTTC.

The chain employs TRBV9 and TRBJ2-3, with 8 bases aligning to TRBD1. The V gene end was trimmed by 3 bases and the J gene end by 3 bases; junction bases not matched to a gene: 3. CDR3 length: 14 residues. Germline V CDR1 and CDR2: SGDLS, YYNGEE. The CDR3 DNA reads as TGTGCCAGCAGCGCAGGACAGGGAACAGATACGCAGTATTTT. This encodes CASSAGQGTDTQYF. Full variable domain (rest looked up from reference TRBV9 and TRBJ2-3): DSGVTQTPKHLITATGQRVTLRCSPRSGDLSVYWYQQSLDQGLQFLIQYYNGEERAKGNILERFSAQQFPDLHSELNLSSLELGDSALYFCASSAGQGTDTQYFGPGTRLTVL.